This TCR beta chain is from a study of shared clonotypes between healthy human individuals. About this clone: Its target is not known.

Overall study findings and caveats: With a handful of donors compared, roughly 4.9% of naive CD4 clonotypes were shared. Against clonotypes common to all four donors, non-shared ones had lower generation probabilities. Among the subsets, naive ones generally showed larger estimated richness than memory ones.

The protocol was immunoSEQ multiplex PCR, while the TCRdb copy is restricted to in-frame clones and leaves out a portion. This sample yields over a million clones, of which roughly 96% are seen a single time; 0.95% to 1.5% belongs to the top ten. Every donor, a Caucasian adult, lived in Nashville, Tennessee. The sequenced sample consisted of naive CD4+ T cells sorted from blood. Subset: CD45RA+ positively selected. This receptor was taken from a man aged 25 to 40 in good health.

CDR3 region: CARDTGNEKLFF. The CDR3 DNA reads as TGTGCCAGAGATACAGGGAATGAAAAACTGTTTTTT. The chain combines TRBV19 with TRBJ1-4; TRBD1 is a possible D gene (6 bases). Trimming took 9 bases from V and 5 from J, leaving 10 bases between them. Germline V gene lookup returns CDR1 LNHDA and CDR2 SQIVND (reference sequence). This CDR3 has 12 amino acids.